The sequence of this T cell receptor (beta chain) was determined in a study of blood T cell repertoires in COVID-19. Data came from immunoSEQ multiplex PCR; TCRdb stores just in-frame clones and leaves some out. Among 350,000 to 400,000 clones listed, roughly 90% were seen once. Germline V gene data show CDR1 as MDHEN and CDR2 as SYDVKM. V shed 7 bases, J shed 6 bases, and the junction held 16 bases outside the gene matches. The CDR3 sequence is 17 residues long. Sequencing used PBMCs or T cells enriched from blood (not recorded which). The J gene is TRBJ2-2, the V gene TRBV28; 8 bases are a match to TRBD1. This TCR came from a woman aged 25 to 39 who had recovered from COVID-19. DNA of the CDR3: TGTGCCAGCACTTCGGGACTGGGGACAGGAGTCGCCGGGGAGCTGTTTTTT. Residues: CASTSGLGTGVAGELFF. Combining the CDR3 with reference TRBV28 and TRBJ2-2 gives the whole variable domain DVKVTQSSRYLVKRTGEKVFLECVQDMDHENMFWYRQDPGLGLRLIYFSYDVKMKEKGDIPEGYSVSREKKERFSLILESASTNQTSMYLCASTSGLGTGVAGELFFGEGSRLTVL.